The present T cell receptor (beta chain) was sequenced within a study of shared clonotypes between healthy human individuals. Study background: Participating donors consisted of two women and a few men aged 18 to 49. A donor's plate count was three for CD4 naive and three for CD4 memory; CD8 naive had two and CD8 memory one.

Assay execution took place at the deep level. Here immunoSEQ multiplex PCR was the method, and the copy in TCRdb shows in-frame clones only, minus some. The sample includes some 1,900,000 clones, roughly 94% of them seen just once. The CDR3 consists of 14 residues. Trimming stripped 5 bases from V and 2 bases from J, with 12 bases between. Germline-derived CDR1 and CDR2 are MNHEY and SMNVEV (reference sequence). Only CD45RO-negative cells positively selected for CCR7 counted as naive CD8 cells, so terminally differentiated effector memory CD45RA+ cells were excluded. The sequencing sample was made of naive CD8+ T cells sorted from blood. The V and J genes are TRBV27 and TRBJ1-1; D unresolved. This sequence was found in a man between 18 and 29 years old in good health. DNA of the CDR3: TGTGCCAGCAGTGGGAGCGCCACTAACACTGAAGCTTTCTTT. It codes for CASSGSATNTEAFF.